This T cell receptor (beta chain) was observed in a study of blood T cell repertoires in COVID-19. Study overall: Sample material is recorded as cDNA or gDNA derived from T cells, B-cell-depleted T cells, or PBMCs.

Study members were between about 18 and 100 years old and lived in 25 or so US regions. Methods used by the authors: The authors estimated nucleated cell counts from reference gene primer amplification. TCRdb's table, derived via immunoSEQ multiplex PCR, lists solely in-frame clones and lacks some. The V and J calls and the clone size are those of that table, but D and trimming were determined from the DNA. Here the sample spans about 210,000 clones, around 81% being singletons. V was trimmed by 0 bases and J by 4 bases, leaving 13 bases between them. Germline CDR1 SGHNT, CDR2 YYREEE (reference sequence). The CDR3 runs to 15 residues. This clone has more than one count but fewer than ten.

The sequence derives from a man aged 30-40 years with acute COVID-19. The chain combines TRBV5-4 with TRBJ1-2; no clear D. Sequenced: PBMCs or T cells enriched from blood (not recorded which). CDR3 bases: TGTGCCAGCAGCTTGGCCCGGGGTCTTAGCTATGGCTACACCTTC. Protein: CASSLARGLSYGYTF.